These 32 T cell receptor beta chains share one sample of origin, sequenced in a study of blood T cell repertoires in COVID-19. Clones were sequenced by immunoSEQ multiplex PCR, and TCRdb holds only the in-frame ones, with some missing. The data contain more than 120,000 clones, 75% to 90% of them seen just once; the ten biggest clones take up about 5.1%. The sequencing sample was made of peripheral blood. The receptors stem from a human donor in a cohort sampled during active COVID-19.

V gene TRBV6-5 combines with J gene TRBJ2-5; D may be TRBD2 (5 bases). This CDR3 is 15 amino acids long. Per the germline V gene, CDR1 is MNHEY and CDR2 is SVGAGI. Deletions cut 2 bases from V and 4 bases from J, with 14 bases between. CDR3 region: CASSYTGEGAETQYF. CDR3 nucleotide sequence: TGTGCCAGCAGTTACACCGGGGAAGGCGCAGAGACCCAGTACTTC.

Of note for this clone: Its ends do not fully match the called genes, so a read error is possible. This chain connects TRBV7-7 to TRBJ2-3; D remains unclear. The CDR3 totals 15 residues. Germline loops: CDR1 SSHAT, CDR2 FNYEAQ (reference sequence). The CDR3 is CASSLDGQSTDTQYF. For the CDR3, the DNA is TGTGCTAGCAGCTTAGATGGGCAGAGCACAGATACGCAGTATTTT.

The rearrangement uses TRBV2 and TRBJ1-1, with D possibly being TRBD1 (5 bases). Trimming cost V 1 base and J 6 bases, with 15 bases left between them. CDR3 length equals 15 residues. CDR1 and CDR2 (germline): SNHLY, FYNNEI. DNA of the CDR3: TGTGCCAGCAGTGAAGGGCCCCAGGGAAGGGCTGAAGCTTTCTTT. It encodes CASSEGPQGRAEAFF. The complete variable domain, with remaining parts taken from reference TRBV2 and TRBJ1-1, reads EPEVTQTPSHQVTQMGQEVILRCVPISNHLYFYWYRQILGQKVEFLVSFYNNEISEKSEIFDDQFSVERPDGSNFTLKIRSTKLEDSAMYFCASSEGPQGRAEAFFGQGTRLTVV.

The chain uses TRBV2 and TRBJ2-3; 7 positions agree with TRBD2. Germline CDR1 reads SNHLY; CDR2 reads FYNNEI. Trimming cost V 7 bases and J 0 bases; bases outside gene matches: 4. This CDR3 is 14 amino acids long. In DNA, the CDR3 is TGTGCCAGCACCCTAGCGGTTAGCACAGATACGCAGTATTTT. It translates to CASTLAVSTDTQYF.

The chain links TRBV6-6 to TRBJ2-1; tentative D call: TRBD2 (5 bases). Germline lookup yields CDR1 MNHNY and CDR2 SVGAGI (reference sequence). The germline V and J ends were trimmed by 8 bases and 6 bases, with 14 bases remaining between them. The CDR3 extends over 13 amino acids. The CDR3 is CASSTGWGNEQFF. The CDR3 region has the DNA TGTGCCAGCTCCACGGGATGGGGCAATGAGCAGTTCTTC.

This clone was found a few times. The V and J genes are TRBV5-5 and TRBJ2-1; TRBD2 agrees at 15 bases. From germline, CDR1 is SGHKS and CDR2 YYEKEE (reference sequence). Unmatched junction bases numbered 5, after V lost 3 bases and J lost 10 bases. The CDR3 sequence is 15 residues long. The CDR3 nucleotides are TGTGCCAGCAGCTCCGGGACTAGCGGGAGGTTAGAGCAGTTCTTC. Its protein product is CASSSGTSGRLEQFF.

This chain connects TRBV6-5 to TRBJ1-4, with 7 bases aligning to TRBD1. The V and J ends lost 5 bases and 7 bases, in that order; junction bases with no gene match: 4. The CDR3 has 13 residues. Germline V gene data show CDR1 as MNHEY and CDR2 as SVGAGI. CDR3 bases: TGTGCCAGCAGTACAGGGGTAGTTGAAAAACTGTTTTTT. It codes for CASSTGVVEKLFF.

The V and J genes are TRBV2 and TRBJ2-3, with D possibly TRBD1 on 5 matching bases. Germline values: CDR1 SNHLY, CDR2 FYNNEI. The CDR3 is 15 residues long. The V end lost 9 bases, the J end lost 6 bases, and 22 bases lay between the germline ends. DNA for the CDR3: TGTGCCAGTAGATTAGACAGTCTAGGGTGGGATACGCAGTATTTT. Its translation is CASRLDSLGWDTQYF.

This chain links TRBV18 with TRBJ2-5, with 8 bases that match TRBD1. The trim removed 2 bases at V and 3 bases at J, leaving 2 bases unmatched. The CDR3 length is 14 residues. Germline V gives CDR1 KGHSH, CDR2 LQKENI. The CDR3 sequence: CASSPETGEETQYF. The CDR3 DNA reads as TGTGCCAGCTCACCAGAGACAGGGGAAGAGACCCAGTACTTC.

This chain uses TRBV27 with TRBJ2-5, with TRBD2 identical over 10 bases. The CDR3 loop spans 14 amino acids. J was trimmed by 4 bases and V by 4 bases; bases with no gene match: 3. Germline V gene sequence: CDR1 MNHEY, CDR2 SMNVEV (reference sequence). As DNA, the CDR3 is TGTGCCAGCAGTTATCGACTAGCGGGAGAGACCCAGTACTTC. Translated, it gives CASSYRLAGETQYF.

This clone was seen a handful of times. This chain links TRBV7-8 with TRBJ2-7, with D perhaps matching TRBD1 (6 bases). V gave up 5 bases and J gave up 4 bases, with 9 bases separating them. The CDR3 runs to 12 residues. CDR1 and CDR2 from the germline V gene are SGHVS and FQNEAQ. CDR3 in amino acids: CASSHGQYEQYF. The CDR3 nucleotides read TGTGCCAGCAGCCATGGACAGTACGAGCAGTACTTC.

This chain joins TRBV19 and TRBJ1-1; 8 bases are shared with TRBD1. The CDR3 has 15 residues. The V segment lost 5 bases and the J segment 2 bases; nucleotides outside the gene matches: 7. Germline V CDR1 and CDR2: LNHDA, SQIVND (reference sequence). Here the CDR3 reads CASSLSGTGNTEAFF. CDR3 bases: TGTGCCAGTAGTCTTTCCGGGACAGGCAACACTGAAGCTTTCTTT.

The chain is built from TRBV9 and TRBJ2-3; 14 nucleotides align to TRBD2. V dropped 3 bases and J dropped 3; count of bases not matched to a gene: 3. Germline V CDR1 and CDR2: SGDLS, YYNGEE. The CDR3 is 16 amino acids. The DNA for the CDR3 is TGTGCCAGCAGCGCCAGGACTAGCGGGAGGACAGATACGCAGTATTTT. The encoded protein is CASSARTSGRTDTQYF.

The chain has TRBV10-3 and TRBJ2-5, with 8 bases identical to TRBD2. CDR1 is ENHRY and CDR2 is SYGVKD in the germline V gene. J gave up 3 bases and V 2 bases, and 5 bases lay outside the gene matches. The CDR3 is 15 residues long. Written as DNA, the CDR3 is TGTGCCATCAGTGAGGTGGATAGCGGGAAAGAGACCCAGTACTTC. As protein: CAISEVDSGKETQYF.

This rearrangement joins TRBV7-8 to TRBJ1-6; 7 positions match TRBD1. The J segment lost 3 bases and the V segment lost 5 bases, leaving 19 bases of the junction unmatched. The CDR3 consists of 20 residues. CDR1 SGHVS and CDR2 FQNEAQ come from the germline V gene. The DNA of the CDR3 is TGTGCCAGCAGCCCATACTCCGGGACAGCCGTAGAACTCTATAATTCACCCCTCCACTTT. Amino acid sequence: CASSPYSGTAVELYNSPLHF.

V is TRBV2 and J is TRBJ2-1, with 8 bases aligning to TRBD2. The germline V gene encodes CDR1 SNHLY and CDR2 FYNNEI. Germline trimming cut 5 bases from V and 10 bases from J; bases unmatched to any gene: 4. The CDR3 length is 12 residues. As DNA, the CDR3 is TGTGCCAGCAGTCGACCGGGGGGGGAGCAGTTCTTC. Protein sequence: CASSRPGGEQFF.

This clone was seen once. The genes are TRBV20-1 and TRBJ1-2; 8 bases line up with TRBD1. CDR1 and CDR2 from the germline V gene are DFQATT and SNEGSKA (reference sequence). The ends lost 3 bases at V and 8 bases at J; junction bases unmatched: 2. The length of the CDR3 is 11 residues. The CDR3 region has the DNA TGCAGTGCTAGGGACAGGGAAGGCTACACCTTC. It is translated as CSARDREGYTF.

The J gene is TRBJ2-3, the V gene TRBV28, with TRBD1 matching 11 bases. V trimming: 7 bases; J trimming: 4 bases; junction bases outside the gene matches: 4. CDR3 size: 14 residues. CDR1 is MDHEN and CDR2 is SYDVKM in the germline V gene. The CDR3 reads CASTGTGGPDTQYF. Written as DNA, the CDR3 is TGTGCCAGCACAGGGACAGGGGGGCCAGATACGCAGTATTTT.

The chain links TRBV25-1 to TRBJ2-5; D perhaps matches TRBD1 (6 bases). This CDR3 contains 14 residues. The V gene lost 3 bases and the J gene lost 5 bases, with 13 bases spanning the gap. From germline, CDR1 is MGHDK and CDR2 SYGVNS. The CDR3 DNA sequence: TGTGCCAGCAGTGATCCCAGGGGAGTGGAGACCCAGTACTTC. It is translated as CASSDPRGVETQYF.

V is TRBV3-1 (or the pseudogene TRBV3-2) and J is TRBJ1-1, with no clear D. Trimming pared 0 bases from V and 7 bases from J, leaving 15 bases between. CDR1 is LGHDT and CDR2 is YNNKEL in the germline V gene (reference sequence). The CDR3 runs to 15 residues. In DNA, the CDR3 is TGTGCCAGCAGCCAAGATGCTACGCGGGCGGGTGAAGCTTTCTTT. Translating it yields CASSQDATRAGEAFF.

The gene calls are TRBV12-3 or TRBV12-4 and TRBJ2-7; 8 bases are a match to TRBD2. The CDR3 totals 13 residues. V lost 6 bases, J lost 4 bases, and 5 bases stayed unmatched. CDR3 residues: CASSPGGEYEQYV. The CDR3 bases are TGTGCCAGCAGCCCCGGGGGGGAGTACGAGCAGTACGTC.

The chain carries TRBV6-1 and TRBJ2-2; TRBD1 matches 9 bases. Germline CDR1 and CDR2: MNHNS and SASEGT. The CDR3 has 17 residues. The V segment lost 4 bases and the J segment 0 bases; nucleotides outside the gene matches: 6. CDR3 in amino acids: CASSGDRAFANTGELFF. The CDR3 DNA is TGTGCCAGCAGTGGGGACAGGGCCTTCGCGAACACCGGGGAGCTGTTTTTT.

The gene calls are TRBV3-1 (or the pseudogene TRBV3-2) and TRBJ1-2; D is ambiguous. This CDR3 is built from 15 residues. Germline V gives CDR1 LGHDT, CDR2 YNNKEL (reference sequence). The V end was cut by 0 bases, the J end by 2 bases, with 10 bases between. The CDR3 protein is CASSQDDTYNYGYTF. CDR3 nucleotide sequence: TGTGCCAGCAGCCAAGATGACACGTACAACTATGGCTACACCTTC.

V and J are TRBV6-1 and TRBJ2-1; 9 bases are a match to TRBD2. V was pared by 2 bases and J by 3 bases, with 2 bases of the junction left unmatched. From germline, CDR1 is MNHNS and CDR2 SASEGT. This CDR3 is built from 15 residues. The CDR3 DNA reads TGTGCCAGCAGTGAACCAGCGGGGGGCTACAATGAGCAGTTCTTC. Its translation: CASSEPAGGYNEQFF.

The V and J genes are TRBV5-4 and TRBJ1-1; TRBD1 matches at 10 bases. J gave up 7 bases and V 3 bases, and 3 bases lay outside the gene matches. The CDR3 is 13 amino acids. Germline loops: CDR1 SGHNT, CDR2 YYREEE (reference sequence). The CDR3 nucleotides read TGTGCCAGCAGCTCGGGGACAGGGGATGAAGCTTTCTTT. Its protein product is CASSSGTGDEAFF.

V is TRBV4-2 and J is TRBJ1-1; TRBD1 aligns across 9 bases. Losses at the gene ends were 3 bases for V and 3 bases for J; bases not matched to a gene: 8. Germline V lookup: CDR1 LGHNA, CDR2 YNFKEQ. This CDR3 is 16 amino acids long. The CDR3 DNA follows: TGTGCCAGCAGCCACACAGGGACAGGGAAGGACACTGAAGCTTTCTTT. Amino acids: CASSHTGTGKDTEAFF.

The J gene is TRBJ2-5, the V gene TRBV29-1, with 8 bases fitting TRBD1. The CDR3 has 12 amino acids. Per germline, CDR1 SQVTM and CDR2 ANQGSEA. The ends lost 6 bases at V and 4 bases at J; junction bases unmatched: 4. The CDR3 region has the DNA TGCAGCGTCGTGACAGGGGTAGAGACCCAGTACTTC. As protein: CSVVTGVETQYF.

The rearrangement joins TRBV30 to TRBJ1-2; no definite D call. CDR3 length: 14 amino acids. Trimming stripped 1 base from V and 3 bases from J, with 12 bases between. Per germline, CDR1 GTSNPN and CDR2 SVGIG (reference sequence). Here the CDR3 DNA reads TGTGCCTGGAGTGAATATCGAGAACACTATGGCTACACCTTC. It encodes CAWSEYREHYGYTF.

CDR3 sequence (DNA): TGTGCCAGCAGTTCGACTAGCGGGGGGGTGGATGAGCAGTTCTTC. This codes for CASSSTSGGVDEQFF. The rearrangement links TRBV7-9 to TRBJ2-1, with 14 bases lining up with TRBD2. Germline lookup yields CDR1 SEHNR and CDR2 FQNEAQ (reference sequence). The length of the CDR3 is 15 residues. Trimming took 6 bases from V and 8 from J; bases not matched to a gene: 6. The full variable domain, in which reference TRBV7-9 and TRBJ2-1 provide the parts outside the CDR3, is DTGVSQNPRHKITKRGQNVTFRCDPISEHNRLYWYRQTLGQGPEFLTYFQNEAQLEKSRLLSDRFSAERPKGSFSTLEIQRTEQGDSAMYLCASSSTSGGVDEQFFGPGTRLTVL.

This chain uses TRBV7-2 with TRBJ2-5; 7 positions match TRBD1. The V gene's germline CDR1 is SGHTA and CDR2 FQGNSA. V lost 1 base and J lost 4; bases outside the gene matches: 0. CDR3 length: 13 residues. In DNA, the CDR3 is TGTGCCAGCAGCTTAGGACAGGGAGAGACCCAGTACTTC. Residues: CASSLGQGETQYF.

V and J are TRBV5-1 and TRBJ2-1; the D gene is possibly TRBD1 (7 bases). The CDR3 length is 14 residues. The germline CDR1 and CDR2 sequences are SGHRS and YFSETQ. Trimming took off 7 bases at V and 9 bases at J, with 20 bases between the two ends. This CDR3 reads CASAILEGAGEQFF. DNA for the CDR3: TGCGCCAGCGCGATCCTGGAGGGGGCGGGTGAGCAGTTCTTC.

The chain recombines TRBV9 with TRBJ2-5; 7 positions match TRBD2. Trimming cost V 4 bases and J 2 bases; bases outside gene matches: 8. The CDR3 is 15 residues long. Germline V lookup: CDR1 SGDLS, CDR2 YYNGEE. The CDR3: CASSPYLGGQETQYF. The CDR3 region has the DNA TGTGCCAGCAGCCCCTATCTGGGGGGGCAAGAGACCCAGTACTTC.